This T cell receptor beta chain was recorded in a study of blood T cell repertoires in COVID-19. CDR3 size: 18 residues. Germline trimming cut 4 bases from V and 0 bases from J; bases unmatched to any gene: 12. Germline V gene data show CDR1 as SGDLS and CDR2 as YYNGEE. Sequencing was performed with immunoSEQ multiplex PCR; in TCRdb, only in-frame clones are kept and a portion is missing. Here the sample spans 100,000 or so clones, 75% to 90% being singletons. The rearrangement links TRBV9 to TRBJ2-5; 10 nucleotides match TRBD2. The material sequenced was peripheral blood. The receptor was isolated from a woman of 80 years or more with acute or convalescent COVID-19. The CDR3, as DNA: TGTGCCAGCAGCTATGGGGCTAGCGGGGGTGGGTACCAAGAGACCCAGTACTTC. It codes for CASSYGASGGGYQETQYF.